This TCR beta chain was profiled in a study of blood T cell repertoires in COVID-19. The CDR3 runs 11 residues. Trimming pared 5 bases from V and 10 bases from J, leaving 10 bases between. In the original workflow: Estimation of nucleated cell counts relied on the amplification of reference gene primers. Some clones are missing from TCRdb's copy, which holds only in-frame ones; the method was immunoSEQ multiplex PCR. The D gene and trimming were derived from the DNA, and the V and J assignments and clone size from that table. The sample includes 150,000 to 250,000 clones, approximately 84% of them seen just once.

The receptor was derived from a human donor with acute or convalescent COVID-19. The donor label of this sample is uncertain. The sample consisted of peripheral blood. This rearrangement joins TRBV5-3 to TRBJ2-1; possibly TRBD1 for D (5 bases). TRBV5-3 is treated as an ORF (open reading frame) with a function not yet certain. CDR3 in DNA: TGTGCCAGAAGGATATACAGGGAGCAGTTCTTC. It yields the protein CARRIYREQFF.